This entry concerns a single TCR beta chain. Its antigen is currently unknown. At one end, the junction sequence differs from germline, possibly due to a read error. This sample is drawn from a study of cytomegalovirus exposure and HLA in healthy donors. Study information: Unique TCRs from HLA-typed donors, about 78 million of them, were held in an early data release.

This CDR3 is 14 amino acids long. The germline gives CDR1 LGHNA, CDR2 YSLEER. The PCR employed 60 Vbeta primers together with 13 Jbeta primers. Repertoires were generated with immunoSEQ multiplex PCR, while TCRdb's copy carries only in-frame clones and drops some. The sample consists of around 100,000 clones, over 65% of them appearing once. Study conclusions and caveats: Later on, an analysis showed TCR association rates differing by HLA locus, with DRB1 the most and HLA-C the fewest. HLA allele associations emerged for roughly 17,000 TCR beta sequences in a later analysis, at 0.05 false discovery rate.

Sequenced sample: PBMCs. V usage is TRBV4-3 and J usage is TRBJ1-2; 7 bases line up with TRBD1. This sequence originates from a woman in her 40s in good health and CMV-seropositive. CDR3 sequence (DNA): TGCGCCAGCAGTCAGGGGGTGGGCGACTATGGCTACCCCTTC. Translation: CASSQGVGDYGYPF.